Following are 31 T cell receptor beta chains from one sample sequenced in a study of CD8+ T cells in alopecia areata. Reverse transcribed after extraction, RNA yielded cDNA as the sequencing template. The table came from immunoSEQ multiplex PCR; TCRdb's copy has only in-frame clones and leaves some out. The top ten hold roughly 5% of the sample, which has 120,000 or so clones, about 59% seen once. Treatment described: oral pan-JAK inhibitor, 5-10 mg twice daily. Sample: CD4+ T cells sorted from blood, taken at week 4, from a patient treated with tofacitinib. All receptors derive from a human donor with alopecia areata.

This chain links TRBV7-2 with TRBJ2-3, with no clear D. The germline CDR1 and CDR2 sequences are SGHTA and FQGNSA. The CDR3 runs 12 residues. With 4 bases removed from V and 5 bases from J, the gap between germline ends came to 7 bases. DNA for the CDR3: TGTGCCAGCAGCTCGGATAGAGATACGCAGTATTTT. Translation: CASSSDRDTQYF.

On this clone itself: A junction end diverges from the germline sequence, so it may reflect a read error. The chain combines TRBV4-1 with TRBJ2-4; 8 bases are shared with TRBD1. Germline V gene data show CDR1 as MGHRA and CDR2 as YSYEKL. This CDR3 is 12 amino acids long. The CDR3 sequence: CASSPEDREWDF. The CDR3 DNA reads as TGCGCCAGCAGCCCAGAGGACAGGGAGTGGGACTTC.

The V gene is TRBV10-3, the J gene TRBJ1-5; no firm D call. Germline CDR1 and CDR2: ENHRY and SYGVKD. Trimming removed 1 base at V and 6 bases at J, with 13 bases between. The CDR3 loop spans 15 amino acids. The CDR3 is CAISEFMGSPQPQHF. The CDR3 DNA reads as TGTGCCATCAGTGAGTTCATGGGTTCCCCTCAGCCCCAGCATTTT.

The J gene is TRBJ1-2, the V gene TRBV7-3; 8 bases fit TRBD1. Germline trimming cut 5 bases from V and 4 bases from J; bases unmatched to any gene: 9. The CDR3 runs 15 residues. Germline V lookup: CDR1 SGHTA, CDR2 FQGTGA. The CDR3 loop reads CASSPTGTGLYGYTF. DNA for the CDR3: TGTGCCAGCAGCCCAACCGGGACAGGTCTCTATGGCTACACCTTC. The whole variable domain, remainder taken from reference TRBV7-3 and TRBJ1-2, is GAGVSQTPSNKVTEKGKYVELRCDPISGHTALYWYRQSLGQGPEFLIYFQGTGAADDSGLPNDRFFAVRPEGSVSTLKIQRTERGDSAVYLCASSPTGTGLYGYTFGSGTRLTVV.

The sample holds a few counts of this clone. V usage is TRBV30 and J usage is TRBJ2-1; 12 bases agree with TRBD2. V lost 7 bases and J lost 7; bases outside the gene matches: 11. This CDR3 spans 15 amino acids. The germline CDR1 and CDR2 sequences are GTSNPN and SVGIG (reference sequence). The CDR3 region has the DNA TGTGCCTCCCGTCTAGCGGGAGGGTTGGTTAATGAGCAGTTCTTC. It yields the protein CASRLAGGLVNEQFF.

This clone is a singleton in its sample. The chain is built from TRBV5-6 and TRBJ1-1; weak D call: TRBD1 (5 bases). Germline CDR1 SGHDT, CDR2 YYEEEE. The CDR3 totals 13 residues. Deletions cut 4 bases from V and 4 bases from J, with 11 bases between. The CDR3 loop reads CASSPGTVTEAFF. CDR3 bases: TGTGCCAGCAGCCCCGGGACGGTCACTGAAGCTTTCTTT. The full variable domain, rest sourced from reference TRBV5-6 and TRBJ1-1, is DAGVTQSPTHLIKTRGQQVTLRCSPKSGHDTVSWYQQALGQGPQFIFQYYEEEERQRGNFPDRFSGHQFPNYSSELNVNALLLGDSALYLCASSPGTVTEAFFGQGTRLTVV.

This clone was counted a few times. The chain uses TRBV5-4 and TRBJ2-5, with D uncertain. The germline V and J ends were trimmed by 0 bases and 3 bases, with 0 bases remaining between them. CDR3 length: 11 amino acids. CDR1 SGHNT and CDR2 YYREEE come from the germline V gene (reference sequence). CDR3 DNA sequence: TGTGCCAGCAGCTTGGAAGAGACCCAGTACTTC. The encoded protein is CASSLEETQYF.

V and J are TRBV5-6 and TRBJ2-1, with TRBD2 matching 12 bases. Losses at the gene ends were 3 bases for V and 9 bases for J; bases not matched to a gene: 4. This CDR3 has 14 amino acids. Germline CDR1 is SGHDT and CDR2 is YYEEEE. The CDR3 bases are TGTGCCAGCAGCTCGGGACTAGCGGGCCTTGAGCAGTTCTTC. Translation gives CASSSGLAGLEQFF. Full variable domain (outside the CDR3, taken from reference TRBV5-6 and TRBJ2-1): DAGVTQSPTHLIKTRGQQVTLRCSPKSGHDTVSWYQQALGQGPQFIFQYYEEEERQRGNFPDRFSGHQFPNYSSELNVNALLLGDSALYLCASSSGLAGLEQFFGPGTRLTVL.

The chain is built from TRBV6-6 and TRBJ1-5; D uncertain. V was trimmed by 7 bases and J by 3 bases, leaving 10 bases between them. This CDR3 has 13 amino acids. Germline V gives CDR1 MNHNY, CDR2 SVGAGI (reference sequence). The CDR3, as DNA: TGTGCCAGCATGTCGGCAGTCAATCAGCCCCAGCATTTT. This translates into CASMSAVNQPQHF.

This clone came up many times. Other DNA sequences in the sample encode the same CDR3. V and J are TRBV7-2 and TRBJ2-1, with D unclear. The CDR3 sequence is 11 residues long. The germline V gene has CDR1 SGHTA and CDR2 FQGNSA. V lost 5 bases and J 5 bases, leaving 4 bases between the germline ends. The CDR3 reads CASSLDNEQFF. The CDR3 bases are TGTGCCAGCAGCCTTGACAATGAGCAGTTCTTC.

This clone was detected only a few times. The J gene is TRBJ2-7, the V gene TRBV19; 11 nucleotides line up with TRBD2. The trim removed 6 bases at V and 3 bases at J, leaving 4 bases unmatched. In germline, CDR1 is LNHDA, CDR2 SQIVND (reference sequence). This CDR3 region has 14 residues. The CDR3 protein is CASRLAGDGYEQYF. Here the CDR3 DNA reads TGTGCCAGTAGACTAGCGGGAGATGGCTACGAGCAGTACTTC.

The rearrangement uses TRBV7-2 and TRBJ2-1; tentatively, D is TRBD2 (6 bases). The CDR3 contains 15 residues. The germline V gene encodes CDR1 SGHTA and CDR2 FQGNSA. V dropped 3 bases and J dropped 2 bases, with 11 bases sitting between them. The chain's CDR3 is CASSFGSGTYNEQFF. The CDR3 coding sequence is TGTGCCAGCAGCTTCGGTAGCGGCACCTACAATGAGCAGTTCTTC.

This clone was detected a few times. The chain links TRBV28 to TRBJ2-5; a weak D match, TRBD2 (6 bases). V shed 8 bases and J shed 1 base, with 14 bases lying between them. The CDR3 contains 14 residues. CDR1 is MDHEN, CDR2 SYDVKM, per germline. The CDR3 loop is CASSIGGVQETQYF. Here the CDR3 DNA reads TGTGCCAGCTCAATAGGAGGGGTCCAAGAGACCCAGTACTTC.

This clone came up a few times. The CDR3 here is CASTLDRAGYGYTF. Here the CDR3 DNA reads TGTGCCAGCACCCTGGACAGGGCCGGCTATGGCTACACCTTC. This rearrangement joins TRBV6-1 to TRBJ1-2, with 8 bases that match TRBD1. CDR3 length: 14 residues. CDR1 and CDR2 from the germline V gene are MNHNS and SASEGT. The ends lost 7 bases at V and 4 bases at J; junction bases unmatched: 8.

This sequence joins TRBV28 and TRBJ2-4, with TRBD2 identical over 9 bases. This CDR3 has 15 residues. CDR1 and CDR2 (germline): MDHEN, SYDVKM. V lost 1 base, J lost 3 bases, and 1 base stayed unmatched. The CDR3: CASSLYSGGKNIQYF. CDR3 in DNA: TGTGCCAGCAGTTTATATAGCGGGGGCAAAAACATTCAGTACTTC.

This clone was found a few times. The rearrangement uses TRBV29-1 and TRBJ2-3; 8 nucleotides align to TRBD2. The CDR3 runs 15 residues. V lost 5 bases, J lost 8 bases, and 15 bases stayed unmatched. The germline V gene encodes CDR1 SQVTM and CDR2 ANQGSEA. The CDR3 DNA sequence: TGCAGCGTTACAGTCGGAGCGGGAGACCGTAGTACGCAGTATTTT. Translating it yields CSVTVGAGDRSTQYF.

This clone was seen a few times. This CDR3 is also generated by other DNA sequences in the sample. This chain uses TRBV2 with TRBJ2-3; D not resolved. Germline CDR1 SNHLY, CDR2 FYNNEI. V shed 6 bases and J shed 1 base, with 8 bases lying between them. The CDR3 is made up of 13 amino acids. CDR3: CASSAIGTDTQYF. CDR3 in DNA: TGTGCCAGCAGCGCGATTGGCACAGATACGCAGTATTTT.

The V and J genes are TRBV19 and TRBJ2-1; 7 bases fit TRBD1. The length of the CDR3 is 15 residues. The J segment lost 9 bases and the V segment lost 2 bases, leaving 10 bases of the junction unmatched. In germline, CDR1 is LNHDA, CDR2 SQIVND (reference sequence). CDR3 sequence (DNA): TGTGCCAGTAGTATAACGAGGGGGCTCGGTGCTGAGCAGTTCTTC. Translation: CASSITRGLGAEQFF.

This clone was picked up a small number of times. V gene TRBV29-1 combines with J gene TRBJ1-1, with 7 positions matching TRBD1. The CDR3 is 12 amino acids. V shed 7 bases, J shed 3 bases, and the junction held 5 bases outside the gene matches. Germline CDR1 is SQVTM and CDR2 is ANQGSEA. Here the CDR3 reads CSGLTGDTEAFF. The CDR3 DNA reads as TGCAGCGGCCTCACAGGGGACACTGAAGCTTTCTTT.

Worth noting for this clone: Other DNA sequences in this sample translate to the same CDR3. The rearrangement uses TRBV7-2 and TRBJ2-1; no firm D call. The V end lost 3 bases, the J end lost 4 bases, and 1 base lay between the germline ends. The CDR3 totals 11 residues. Germline V gene sequence: CDR1 SGHTA, CDR2 FQGNSA. The CDR3 sequence is CASSFYNEQFF. The CDR3 DNA follows: TGTGCCAGCAGCTTTTACAATGAGCAGTTCTTC.

This clone has more than one count but fewer than ten. J is TRBJ2-5 and V is TRBV4-3; D tentatively fits TRBD1 or TRBD2 (5 bases each). Germline V gene data show CDR1 as LGHNA and CDR2 as YSLEER. Trimming stripped 1 base from V and 2 bases from J, with 14 bases between. This CDR3 comprises 16 residues. The CDR3 region is CASSQVVRGPQETQYF. The CDR3 DNA is TGCGCCAGCAGCCAAGTCGTCCGGGGACCACAAGAGACCCAGTACTTC.

This chain links TRBV6-5 with TRBJ2-1; 7 bases line up with TRBD1. CDR3 length: 14 amino acids. Germline trimming cut 6 bases from V and 8 bases from J; bases unmatched to any gene: 10. Looked up from germline, CDR1 is MNHEY and CDR2 is SVGAGI. This chain's CDR3 is CASSQPGQVDEQFF. The DNA for the CDR3 is TGTGCCAGCAGCCAGCCCGGACAGGTGGATGAGCAGTTCTTC.

This clone was counted a few times. The J gene is TRBJ1-2, the V gene TRBV10-3; TRBD1 matches 8 bases. The CDR3 length is 14 residues. The J segment lost 4 bases and the V segment lost 6 bases, leaving 7 bases of the junction unmatched. Germline-derived CDR1 and CDR2 are ENHRY and SYGVKD. The CDR3 loop is CAISEDRASYGYTF. The CDR3 DNA reads as TGTGCCATCAGCGAGGACAGGGCTTCCTATGGCTACACCTTC.

The chain couples TRBV4-2 to TRBJ1-2; D is possibly TRBD1 (5 bases). V shed 4 bases and J shed 2 bases, with 11 bases lying between them. The CDR3 runs 14 residues. Germline V CDR1 and CDR2: LGHNA, YNFKEQ. The DNA for the CDR3 is TGTGCCAGCAGCCTCGGGACGTCGAACTATGGCTACACCTTC. Encoded protein: CASSLGTSNYGYTF.

The V and J genes are TRBV15 and TRBJ2-4; a weak D match, TRBD1 (6 bases). This CDR3 spans 15 amino acids. Trimming shortened V by 6 bases and J by 2 bases, and 14 bases separated the two germline ends. Germline CDR1 reads LNHNV; CDR2 reads YYDKDF (reference sequence). As DNA, the CDR3 is TGTGCCACCAGGGCATTACAGGGATCCAAAAACATTCAGTACTTC. Protein product: CATRALQGSKNIQYF.

This clone came up a few times. Other nucleotide sequences from this sample produce the same CDR3. The genes are TRBV28 and TRBJ2-5; TRBD1 matches at 7 bases. The CDR3 contains 13 residues. The J segment lost 2 bases and the V segment lost 4 bases, leaving 1 base of the junction unmatched. CDR1 and CDR2 from the germline V gene are MDHEN and SYDVKM. CDR3 protein: CASSSGQQETQYF. The CDR3 DNA reads TGTGCCAGCAGTTCGGGACAGCAAGAGACCCAGTACTTC.

By proportion, this clone is medium-sized. The chain links TRBV5-1 to TRBJ2-5; TRBD1 matches 8 bases. The V gene end was trimmed by 2 bases and the J gene end by 4 bases; junction bases not matched to a gene: 1. There are 13 residues in the CDR3. Germline V lookup: CDR1 SGHRS, CDR2 YFSETQ. The CDR3 here is CASSFGQGETQYF. CDR3 in DNA: TGCGCCAGCAGCTTTGGACAGGGAGAGACCCAGTACTTC.

Of note for this clone: One end of the junction is discordant with germline, which a read error may explain. CDR3 DNA: TGTGTCAGCAGCTGGGAGCCGGGAACTAGCGGAGGCACAGATACGCAGTATTTT. Protein product: CVSSWEPGTSGGTDTQYF. J is TRBJ2-3 and V is TRBV7-9, with TRBD2 matching over 8 bases. Germline V CDR1 and CDR2: SEHNR, FQNEAQ (reference sequence). There are 18 residues in the CDR3.

The chain has TRBV25-1 and TRBJ2-5; D could derive from TRBD1 or TRBD2 (6 bases each). Germline CDR1 MGHDK, CDR2 SYGVNS. Trimming left V 5 bases short and J 5 bases short, with 15 bases between. This CDR3 comprises 14 residues. CDR3 bases: TGTGCCAGCAGTCAGACGGGGGCGGGTGAGACCCAGTACTTC. The encoded protein is CASSQTGAGETQYF.

This chain connects TRBV29-1 to TRBJ2-1; 14 positions match TRBD2. V trimming: 6 bases; J trimming: 7 bases; junction bases outside the gene matches: 2. CDR3 length: 13 amino acids. Germline V CDR1 and CDR2: SQVTM, ANQGSEA. CDR3 DNA: TGCAGCGTAGGACTAGCGGGGGGAAATGAGCAGTTCTTC. Translation: CSVGLAGGNEQFF.

The J gene is TRBJ2-3, the V gene TRBV19, with TRBD2 identical over 8 bases. The CDR3 extends over 16 amino acids. Germline trimming cut 2 bases from V and 2 bases from J; bases unmatched to any gene: 6. Germline values: CDR1 LNHDA, CDR2 SQIVND (reference sequence). The CDR3, as DNA: TGTGCCAGTAGTATACCAGCGCGGGGGGCCACAGATACGCAGTATTTT. Protein: CASSIPARGATDTQYF.